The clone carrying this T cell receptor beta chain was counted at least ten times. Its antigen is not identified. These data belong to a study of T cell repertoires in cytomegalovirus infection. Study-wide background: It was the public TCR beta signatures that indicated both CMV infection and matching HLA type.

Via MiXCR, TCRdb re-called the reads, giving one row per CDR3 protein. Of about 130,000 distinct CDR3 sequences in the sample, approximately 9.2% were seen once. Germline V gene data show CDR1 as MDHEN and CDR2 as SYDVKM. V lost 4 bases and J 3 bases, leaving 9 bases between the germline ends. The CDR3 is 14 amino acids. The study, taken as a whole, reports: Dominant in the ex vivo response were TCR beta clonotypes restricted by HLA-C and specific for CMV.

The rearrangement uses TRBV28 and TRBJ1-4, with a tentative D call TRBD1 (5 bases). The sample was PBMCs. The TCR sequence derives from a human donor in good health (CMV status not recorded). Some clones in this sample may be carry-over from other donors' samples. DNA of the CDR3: TGTGCCAGCAGTTCTATGGGGGCTAATGAAAAACTGTTTTTT. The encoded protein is CASSSMGANEKLFF.